This T cell receptor beta chain derives from a study of graft-versus-host responses after intestinal transplantation. About this clone itself: Its antigen is as yet unknown.

The CDR3 extends over 13 amino acids. Germline values: CDR1 LNHDA, CDR2 SQIVND (reference sequence). V was clipped by 3 bases and J by 5 bases, with 10 bases between them. Tissue processing of the graft released intraepithelial and lamina propria lymphocytes from it. Assay: immunoSEQ multiplex PCR; the TCRdb copy retains only in-frame clones and omits some. The sample consists of 29,000 or so clones, 65% to 80% of them appearing once. Study outcomes and limitations: Among recipient marrow samples, GvH clones were found; some appeared first in ileum or blood.

The rearrangement joins TRBV19 to TRBJ1-1, with TRBD1 as a possible D gene (6 bases). The TCR comes from a human patient who received an intestinal transplant, so some T cells may come from the graft donor. Sequencing was performed on ileum tissue, taken 98 days after intestinal transplantation. CDR3 DNA sequence: TGTGCCAGTAGTATGGGGCAGGGGACTGAAGCTTTCTTT. This gives the protein CASSMGQGTEAFF.